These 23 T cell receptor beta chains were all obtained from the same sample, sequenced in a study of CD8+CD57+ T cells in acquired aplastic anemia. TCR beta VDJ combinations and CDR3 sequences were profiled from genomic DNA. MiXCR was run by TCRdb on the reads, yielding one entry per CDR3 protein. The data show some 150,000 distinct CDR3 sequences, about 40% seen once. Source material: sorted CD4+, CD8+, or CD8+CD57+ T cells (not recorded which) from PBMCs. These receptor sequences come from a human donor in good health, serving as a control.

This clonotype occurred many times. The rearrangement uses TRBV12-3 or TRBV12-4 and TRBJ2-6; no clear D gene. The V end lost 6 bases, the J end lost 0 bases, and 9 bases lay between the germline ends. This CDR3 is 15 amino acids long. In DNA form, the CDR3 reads TGTGCCAGCAGAAGGTGGAACTCTGGGGCCAACGTCCTGACTTTC. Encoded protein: CASRRWNSGANVLTF.

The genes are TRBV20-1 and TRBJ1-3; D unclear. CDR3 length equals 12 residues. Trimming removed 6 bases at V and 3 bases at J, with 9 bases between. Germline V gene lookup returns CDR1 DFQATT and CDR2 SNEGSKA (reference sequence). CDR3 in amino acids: CSASEGGNTIYF. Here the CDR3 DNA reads TGCAGTGCCAGCGAAGGTGGAAACACCATATATTTT.

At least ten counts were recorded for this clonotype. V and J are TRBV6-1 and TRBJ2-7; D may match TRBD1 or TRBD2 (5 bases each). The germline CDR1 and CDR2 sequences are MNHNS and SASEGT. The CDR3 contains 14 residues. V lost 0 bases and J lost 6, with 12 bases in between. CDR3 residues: CASSEAGPAGEQYF. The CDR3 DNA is TGTGCCAGCAGTGAAGCGGGACCGGCGGGCGAGCAGTACTTC.

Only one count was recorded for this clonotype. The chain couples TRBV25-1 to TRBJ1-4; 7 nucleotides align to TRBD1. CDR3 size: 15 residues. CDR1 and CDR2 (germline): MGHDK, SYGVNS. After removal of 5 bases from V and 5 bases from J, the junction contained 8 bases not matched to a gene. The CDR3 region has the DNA TGTGCCAGCAGTCCGGGCCGGGGACAGAATGAAAAACTGTTTTTT. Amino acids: CASSPGRGQNEKLFF.

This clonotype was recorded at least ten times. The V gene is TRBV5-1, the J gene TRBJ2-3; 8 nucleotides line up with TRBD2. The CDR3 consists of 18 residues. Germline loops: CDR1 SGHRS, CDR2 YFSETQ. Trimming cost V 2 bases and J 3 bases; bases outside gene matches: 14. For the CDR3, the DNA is TGCGCCAGCAGCTTTTCCCCGGGACTAGTTGTAGCGACAGATACGCAGTATTTT. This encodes CASSFSPGLVVATDTQYF.

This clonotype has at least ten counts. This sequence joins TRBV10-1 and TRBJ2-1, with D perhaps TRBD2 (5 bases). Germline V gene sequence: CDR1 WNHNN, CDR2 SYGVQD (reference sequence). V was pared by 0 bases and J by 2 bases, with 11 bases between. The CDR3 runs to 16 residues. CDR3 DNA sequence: TGCGCCAGCAGTGAGTCGCGGGCAGAAACCTACAATGAGCAGTTCTTC. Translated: CASSESRAETYNEQFF.

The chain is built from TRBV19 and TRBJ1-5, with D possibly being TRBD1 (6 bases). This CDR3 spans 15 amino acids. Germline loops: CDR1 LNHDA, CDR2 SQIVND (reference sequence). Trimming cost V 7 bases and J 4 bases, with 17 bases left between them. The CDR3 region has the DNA TGTGCCAGTAACGATGGAGCAAGGGGGAATCAGCCCCAGCATTTT. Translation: CASNDGARGNQPQHF.

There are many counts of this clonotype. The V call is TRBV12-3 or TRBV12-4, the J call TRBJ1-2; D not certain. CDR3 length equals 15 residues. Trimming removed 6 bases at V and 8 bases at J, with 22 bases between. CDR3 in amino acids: CASRGSAEPTMGYTF. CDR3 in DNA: TGTGCCAGCAGAGGATCAGCCGAACCAACTATGGGCTACACCTTC.

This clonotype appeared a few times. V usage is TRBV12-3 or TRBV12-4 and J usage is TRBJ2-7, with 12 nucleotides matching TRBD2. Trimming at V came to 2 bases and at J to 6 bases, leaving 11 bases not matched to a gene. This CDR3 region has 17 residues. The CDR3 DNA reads TGTGCCAGCAGTTTAAATTCAGGACTAGCGGGGCCTGGCGAGCAGTACTTC. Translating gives CASSLNSGLAGPGEQYF.

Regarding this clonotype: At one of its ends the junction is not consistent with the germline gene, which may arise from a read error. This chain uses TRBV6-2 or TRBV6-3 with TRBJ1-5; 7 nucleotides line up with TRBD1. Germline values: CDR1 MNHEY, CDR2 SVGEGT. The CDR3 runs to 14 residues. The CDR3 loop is CPSRPGGSGQPQHF. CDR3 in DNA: TGTCCCAGCAGACCAGGGGGGTCGGGTCAGCCCCAGCATTTT.

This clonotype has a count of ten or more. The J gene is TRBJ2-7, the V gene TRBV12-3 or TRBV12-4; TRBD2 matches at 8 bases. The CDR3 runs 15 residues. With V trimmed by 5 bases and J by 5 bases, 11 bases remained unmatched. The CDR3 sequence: CASSPRSGGRHEQYF. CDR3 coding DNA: TGTGCCAGCAGTCCTAGGAGCGGGGGCCGCCACGAGCAGTACTTC.

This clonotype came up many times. The CDR3 reads CASSKEGFLYYEQYF. CDR3 in DNA: TGTGCCAGCAGCAAAGAAGGGTTCCTCTACTACGAGCAGTACTTC. The V gene is TRBV28, the J gene TRBJ2-7, with D unresolved. This CDR3 has 15 residues. Germline V gene sequence: CDR1 MDHEN, CDR2 SYDVKM. Trimming took 6 bases from V and 3 from J, leaving 18 bases between them.

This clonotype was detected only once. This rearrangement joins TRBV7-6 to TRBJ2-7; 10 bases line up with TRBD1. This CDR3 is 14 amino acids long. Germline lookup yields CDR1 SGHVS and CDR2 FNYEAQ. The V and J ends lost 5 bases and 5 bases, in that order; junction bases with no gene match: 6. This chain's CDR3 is CASSPHGTGDEQYF. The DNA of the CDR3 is TGTGCCAGCAGCCCGCACGGGACAGGGGACGAGCAGTACTTC. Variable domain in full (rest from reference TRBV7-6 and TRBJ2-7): GAGVSQSPRYKVTKRGQDVALRCDPISGHVSLYWYRQALGQGPEFLTYFNYEAQQDKSGLPNDRFSAERPEGSISTLTIQRTEQRDSAMYRCASSPHGTGDEQYFGPGTRLTVT.

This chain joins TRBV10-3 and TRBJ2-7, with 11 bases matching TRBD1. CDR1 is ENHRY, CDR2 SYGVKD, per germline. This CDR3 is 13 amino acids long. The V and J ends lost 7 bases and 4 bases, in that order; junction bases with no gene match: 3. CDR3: CAITRDRGYEQYF. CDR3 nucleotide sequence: TGTGCCATCACCCGGGACAGGGGGTACGAGCAGTACTTC.

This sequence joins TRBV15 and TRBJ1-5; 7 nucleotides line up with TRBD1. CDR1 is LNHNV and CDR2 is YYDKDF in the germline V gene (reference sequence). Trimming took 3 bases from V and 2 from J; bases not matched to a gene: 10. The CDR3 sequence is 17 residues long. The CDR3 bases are TGTGCCACCAGCAGTGCCCAGGGGGGACGGGGCAATCAGCCCCAGCATTTT. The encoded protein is CATSSAQGGRGNQPQHF.

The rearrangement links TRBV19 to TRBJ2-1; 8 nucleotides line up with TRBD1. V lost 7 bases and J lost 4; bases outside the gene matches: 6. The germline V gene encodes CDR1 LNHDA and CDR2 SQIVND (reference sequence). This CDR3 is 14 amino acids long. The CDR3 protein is CASTNTGGYNEQFF. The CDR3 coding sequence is TGTGCCAGTACCAACACAGGGGGGTACAATGAGCAGTTCTTC.

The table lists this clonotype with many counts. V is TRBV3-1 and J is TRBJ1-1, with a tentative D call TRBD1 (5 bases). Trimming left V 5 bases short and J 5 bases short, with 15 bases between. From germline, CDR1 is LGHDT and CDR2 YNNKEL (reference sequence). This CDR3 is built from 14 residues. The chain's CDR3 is CASSTRGVRTEAFF. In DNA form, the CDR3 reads TGTGCCAGCAGCACTCGGGGGGTACGGACTGAAGCTTTCTTT.

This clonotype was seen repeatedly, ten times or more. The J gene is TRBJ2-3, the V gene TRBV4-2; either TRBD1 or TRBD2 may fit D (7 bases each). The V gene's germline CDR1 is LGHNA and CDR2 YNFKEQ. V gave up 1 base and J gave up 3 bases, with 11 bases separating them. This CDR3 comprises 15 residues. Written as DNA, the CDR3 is TGTGCCAGCAGCCAAGTGCAGGGGGGGACAGATACGCAGTATTTT. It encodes CASSQVQGGTDTQYF.

CDR3 in amino acids: CSVEGQGVKTEAFF. CDR3 sequence (DNA): TGCAGCGTTGAAGGGCAGGGGGTAAAGACTGAAGCTTTCTTT. This sequence joins TRBV29-1 and TRBJ1-1; 7 nucleotides agree with TRBD1. Germline values: CDR1 SQVTM, CDR2 ANQGSEA. The CDR3 loop spans 14 amino acids. With V trimmed by 1 base and J by 5 bases, 7 bases remained unmatched.

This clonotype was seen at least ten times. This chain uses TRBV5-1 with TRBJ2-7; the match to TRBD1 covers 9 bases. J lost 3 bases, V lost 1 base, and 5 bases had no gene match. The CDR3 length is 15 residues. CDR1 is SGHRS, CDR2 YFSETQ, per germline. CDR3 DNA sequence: TGCGCCAGCAGCTTGTTCGGGACAGGGCTCTACGAGCAGTACTTC. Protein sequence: CASSLFGTGLYEQYF.

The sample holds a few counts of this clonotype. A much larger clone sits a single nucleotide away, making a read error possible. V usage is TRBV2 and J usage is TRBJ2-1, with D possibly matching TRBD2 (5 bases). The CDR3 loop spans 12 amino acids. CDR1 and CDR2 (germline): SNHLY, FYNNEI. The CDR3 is CAGRRNLGEQFF. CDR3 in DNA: TGTGCCGGCAGGAGGAATTTGGGTGAGCAGTTCTTC.

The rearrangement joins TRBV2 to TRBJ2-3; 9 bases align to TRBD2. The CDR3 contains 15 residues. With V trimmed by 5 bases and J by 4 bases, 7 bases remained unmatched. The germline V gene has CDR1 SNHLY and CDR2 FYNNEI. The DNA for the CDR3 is TGTGCCAGCAGTTTAATGCGGGGGGGCCCAGATACGCAGTATTTT. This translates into CASSLMRGGPDTQYF.

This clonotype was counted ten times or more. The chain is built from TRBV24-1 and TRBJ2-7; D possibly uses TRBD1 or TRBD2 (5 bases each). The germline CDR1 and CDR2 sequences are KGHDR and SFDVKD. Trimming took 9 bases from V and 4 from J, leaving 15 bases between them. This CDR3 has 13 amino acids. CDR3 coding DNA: TGTGCCACCCAACGGGGCAAGTTGTACGAGCAGTACTTC. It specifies CATQRGKLYEQYF.